One and the same sample provided the 31 T cell receptor beta chains below, sequenced in a study of cytomegalovirus exposure and HLA in healthy donors. Use of 60 Vbeta and 13 Jbeta primers characterized the PCR. The method was immunoSEQ multiplex PCR; TCRdb's version includes in-frame clones alone and lacks a portion of them. The sample carries around 78,000 clones, 80% recorded once. The sequenced material came from PBMCs. The source is a male donor in good health and CMV-seronegative.

This sequence joins TRBV18 and TRBJ2-7; D might be TRBD1 (5 bases). This CDR3 region has 15 residues. Per the germline V gene, CDR1 is KGHSH and CDR2 is LQKENI. Trimming cost V 2 bases and J 2 bases, with 13 bases left between them. The CDR3 reads CASSPAQGPTYEQYF. The CDR3 DNA follows: TGTGCCAGCTCACCAGCTCAGGGTCCTACCTACGAGCAGTACTTC.

This clone came up a few times. V usage is TRBV7-9 and J usage is TRBJ2-1, with 16 bases lining up with TRBD2. CDR1 is SEHNR and CDR2 is FQNEAQ in the germline V gene (reference sequence). This CDR3 contains 17 residues. V dropped 4 bases and J dropped 7; count of bases not matched to a gene: 7. CDR3 amino acids: CASSSPGLAGGRNEQFF. In nucleotides, the CDR3 is TGTGCCAGCAGCTCTCCGGGACTAGCGGGGGGGCGGAATGAGCAGTTCTTC.

The rearrangement links TRBV27 to TRBJ2-3; TRBD2 matches 12 bases. The CDR3 is made up of 17 amino acids. Trimming removed 5 bases from V and 0 bases from J; junction bases left unmatched: 6. Germline V gene lookup returns CDR1 MNHEY and CDR2 SMNVEV (reference sequence). This chain's CDR3 is CASSPRTSGTSTDTQYF. The CDR3 DNA sequence: TGTGCCAGCAGTCCCCGGACTAGCGGGACTAGCACAGATACGCAGTATTTT.

V usage is TRBV18 and J usage is TRBJ2-3; 10 nucleotides align to TRBD1. The CDR3 runs 15 residues. Trimming took 0 bases from V and 6 from J; bases not matched to a gene: 3. Germline lookup yields CDR1 KGHSH and CDR2 LQKENI. CDR3 nucleotides: TGTGCCAGCTCACCACCGGGACAGGGGTTGGATACGCAGTATTTT. Its translation is CASSPPGQGLDTQYF.

The chain carries TRBV27 and TRBJ1-2; 7 bases align to TRBD1. The CDR3 spans 11 residues. Trimming took 8 bases from V and 6 from J; bases not matched to a gene: 3. The V gene's germline CDR1 is MNHEY and CDR2 SMNVEV (reference sequence). The CDR3 is CASRGGNGYTF. DNA of the CDR3: TGTGCCAGCCGAGGGGGCAATGGCTACACCTTC.

The table lists this clone with a count of one. The V and J genes are TRBV7-8 and TRBJ2-5; 8 positions agree with TRBD1. Germline V gene lookup returns CDR1 SGHVS and CDR2 FQNEAQ. This CDR3 comprises 17 residues. Trimming at V came to 6 bases and at J to 2 bases, leaving 14 bases not matched to a gene. The DNA for the CDR3 is TGTGCCAGCAGTCGAAACTCAGGGGGCATCGGGCAAGAGACCCAGTACTTC. It translates to CASSRNSGGIGQETQYF.

The rearrangement joins TRBV5-1 to TRBJ2-7, with TRBD1 matching over 8 bases. The CDR3 has 13 residues. Per the germline V gene, CDR1 is SGHRS and CDR2 is YFSETQ. J was trimmed by 6 bases and V by 2 bases; bases with no gene match: 4. The CDR3 nucleotides read TGCGCCAGCAGCTTCGACAGGGGCAGCGAGCAGTACTTC. As protein: CASSFDRGSEQYF.

A note on this clone: Other DNA sequences from this sample encode an identical CDR3 as well. The J gene is TRBJ1-1, the V gene TRBV6-1, with D possibly being TRBD1 (6 bases). CDR3 size: 13 residues. Germline-derived CDR1 and CDR2 are MNHNS and SASEGT. V dropped 5 bases and J dropped 2 bases, with 9 bases sitting between them. As DNA, the CDR3 is TGTGCCAGCAGTCTACAGGGTAACACTGAAGCTTTCTTT. Its translation is CASSLQGNTEAFF.

The gene calls are TRBV30 and TRBJ2-7; TRBD2 is a possible D gene (6 bases). CDR3 length equals 14 residues. The V end was cut by 4 bases, the J end by 6 bases, with 19 bases between. Per the germline V gene, CDR1 is GTSNPN and CDR2 is SVGIG (reference sequence). The CDR3 DNA reads TGTGCCTGGAATTCACTCGGGACTCTTGGCGAGCAGTACTTC. Translated, it gives CAWNSLGTLGEQYF. Full variable domain (rest looked up from reference TRBV30 and TRBJ2-7): SQTIHQWPATLVQPVGSPLSLECTVEGTSNPNLYWYRQAAGRGLQLLFYSVGIGQISSEVPQNLSASRPQDRQFILSSKKLLLSDSGFYLCAWNSLGTLGEQYFGPGTRLTVT.

This clone was found a few times. A far larger clone is off by one base, so a read error is likely. The sample has other DNA sequences that encode this CDR3 too. The chain employs TRBV6-4 and TRBJ2-3; 8 nucleotides line up with TRBD2. Germline V gives CDR1 MRHNA, CDR2 SNTAGT. The CDR3 is 14 amino acids. The CDR3 spells CASSAAGGTDTQYF. The CDR3 coding sequence is TGCGCCAGCAGTGCAGCGGGAGGCACAGATACGCAGTATTTT.

V gene TRBV5-1 combines with J gene TRBJ1-5, with 9 bases identical to TRBD1. Per the germline V gene, CDR1 is SGHRS and CDR2 is YFSETQ. The trim removed 4 bases at V and 4 bases at J, leaving 3 bases unmatched. CDR3 size: 14 residues. CDR3 in DNA: TGCGCCAGCAGCAAAGGGACAGGGAATCAGCCCCAGCATTTT. The encoded protein is CASSKGTGNQPQHF.

The chain couples TRBV7-9 to TRBJ1-5; no reliable D call. From germline, CDR1 is SEHNR and CDR2 FQNEAQ (reference sequence). The CDR3 loop spans 17 amino acids. V dropped 5 bases and J dropped 0 bases, with 17 bases sitting between them. The CDR3 DNA follows: TGTGCCAGCAGCCTCGGCCTTAGTACAGATAGCAATCAGCCCCAGCATTTT. Translated, it gives CASSLGLSTDSNQPQHF.

The V call is TRBV12-5, the J call TRBJ2-1, with D perhaps TRBD2 (5 bases). The germline V gene encodes CDR1 LGHNT and CDR2 FRNRAP. The CDR3 consists of 14 residues. Trimming took 4 bases from V and 6 from J, leaving 13 bases between them. The CDR3, as DNA: TGTGCTAGTGGTTACGGGGTGGACCCCAATGAGCAGTTCTTC. Translating it yields CASGYGVDPNEQFF.

The chain combines TRBV5-6 with TRBJ1-2, with a possible D match to TRBD1 (6 bases). The CDR3 runs 14 residues. Germline V lookup: CDR1 SGHDT, CDR2 YYEEEE. Between the trimmed V and J ends, which lost 4 bases and 4 bases, there was a span of 14 bases. In nucleotides, the CDR3 is TGTGCCAGCAGCGGACTGGACAGCCCCTATGGCTACACCTTC. Amino acid sequence: CASSGLDSPYGYTF.

A few counts support this clone. This chain links TRBV16 with TRBJ1-5; no firm D call. There are 15 residues in the CDR3. V lost 3 bases and J 7 bases, leaving 16 bases between the germline ends. From germline, CDR1 is KGHSY and CDR2 FQNENV. The CDR3 region has the DNA TGTGCCAGCAGCCACGACTACTCCCCTGAGCAGCCCCAGCATTTT. This translates into CASSHDYSPEQPQHF.

The V call is TRBV10-3, the J call TRBJ2-1, with a tentative D call TRBD1 (5 bases). Per the germline V gene, CDR1 is ENHRY and CDR2 is SYGVKD. There are 11 residues in the CDR3. The V gene lost 6 bases and the J gene lost 8 bases, with 8 bases spanning the gap. The CDR3 sequence: CAIRQGHEQFF. The CDR3 nucleotides read TGTGCCATCAGGCAGGGCCATGAGCAGTTCTTC.

CDR3 sequence reads: CASSLRGGEKLFF. In DNA, the CDR3 is TGTGCCAGCAGTTTGAGAGGTGGGGAAAAACTGTTTTTT. This sequence joins TRBV27 and TRBJ1-4; D remains ambiguous. V gave up 3 bases and J gave up 8 bases, with 10 bases separating them. The CDR3 runs 13 residues. In germline, CDR1 is MNHEY, CDR2 SMNVEV (reference sequence).

V usage is TRBV7-2 and J usage is TRBJ2-1; 13 bases agree with TRBD2. Unmatched junction bases numbered 4, after V lost 5 bases and J lost 6 bases. CDR1 and CDR2 from the germline V gene are SGHTA and FQGNSA. This CDR3 spans 15 amino acids. For the CDR3, the DNA is TGTGCCAGCAGCCAGCGACTAGCGGGAGGCAATGAGCAGTTCTTC. Translating gives CASSQRLAGGNEQFF.

The rearrangement joins TRBV27 to TRBJ2-7, with 7 bases matching TRBD1. Germline-derived CDR1 and CDR2 are MNHEY and SMNVEV (reference sequence). The CDR3 spans 15 residues. The V and J ends lost 2 bases and 0 bases, in that order; junction bases with no gene match: 4. The CDR3 region is CASSLTGTVSYEQYF. DNA for the CDR3: TGTGCCAGCAGTTTAACCGGGACAGTCTCCTACGAGCAGTACTTC.

The V call is TRBV5-6, the J call TRBJ2-7, with 9 bases fitting TRBD2. Germline CDR1 and CDR2: SGHDT and YYEEEE. The CDR3 is 15 residues long. The V segment lost 0 bases and the J segment 0 bases; nucleotides outside the gene matches: 1. The CDR3 nucleotides read TGTGCCAGCAGCTTGGGGACTAGCGACTCCTACGAGCAGTACTTC. Translating gives CASSLGTSDSYEQYF.

This rearrangement joins TRBV5-1 to TRBJ2-1; D is unresolved. The ends were cut back, 0 bases at V and 5 bases at J, with 9 bases in the middle. The length of the CDR3 is 14 residues. Looked up from germline, CDR1 is SGHRS and CDR2 is YFSETQ. The CDR3 protein is CASSLDTVNNEQFF. The CDR3 coding sequence is TGCGCCAGCAGCTTGGACACCGTCAACAATGAGCAGTTCTTC.

The chain has TRBV7-2 and TRBJ1-4; 7 nucleotides align to TRBD1. CDR1 and CDR2 from the germline V gene are SGHTA and FQGNSA. J gave up 4 bases and V 5 bases, and 4 bases lay outside the gene matches. The CDR3 is 14 residues long. This CDR3 reads CASSRQGGNEKLFF. CDR3 sequence (DNA): TGTGCCAGCAGCCGACAGGGAGGTAATGAAAAACTGTTTTTT.

The genes are TRBV7-9 and TRBJ2-7; D remains ambiguous. V was cut by 5 bases and J by 4 bases, with 9 bases left in between. Germline lookup yields CDR1 SEHNR and CDR2 FQNEAQ (reference sequence). This CDR3 comprises 12 residues. CDR3 DNA sequence: TGTGCCAGCAGCCAATTAGCTTACGAGCAGTACTTC. It is translated as CASSQLAYEQYF.

The V gene is TRBV14, the J gene TRBJ2-3; 8 bases align to TRBD1. The germline V gene has CDR1 SGHDN and CDR2 FVKESK. V shed 1 base and J 5 bases; nucleotides not matched to a gene: 5. The CDR3 is 15 residues long. CDR3 loop: CASSQGWTGRDTQYF. The CDR3 DNA reads TGTGCCAGCAGCCAAGGGTGGACAGGGCGAGATACGCAGTATTTT.

V usage is TRBV5-4 and J usage is TRBJ1-3; 11 bases are shared with TRBD1. This CDR3 is built from 15 residues. The V gene end was trimmed by 2 bases and the J gene end by 5 bases; junction bases not matched to a gene: 3. CDR1 is SGHNT and CDR2 is YYREEE in the germline V gene (reference sequence). The CDR3 is CASSFGTGGRNTIYF. The CDR3 DNA reads as TGTGCCAGCAGCTTCGGGACAGGGGGGCGAAACACCATATATTTT.

This chain uses TRBV7-2 with TRBJ2-3; the match to TRBD2 covers 10 bases. V trimming: 2 bases; J trimming: 2 bases; junction bases outside the gene matches: 4. The CDR3 runs 16 residues. In germline, CDR1 is SGHTA, CDR2 FQGNSA. The CDR3: CASSLIGTSATDTQYF. The DNA of the CDR3 is TGTGCCAGCAGCTTAATAGGGACTAGCGCCACAGATACGCAGTATTTT.

The chain couples TRBV29-1 to TRBJ1-4, with TRBD1 matching 7 bases. The V gene's germline CDR1 is SQVTM and CDR2 ANQGSEA. This CDR3 has 13 residues. With 7 bases clipped from V and 6 bases from J, the junction kept 8 bases outside the gene matches. The CDR3: CSGRDSLDEKLFF. Here the CDR3 DNA reads TGCAGCGGCCGGGACAGCCTTGATGAAAAACTGTTTTTT. Filled out from reference TRBV29-1 and TRBJ1-4, the complete variable domain reads SAVISQKPSRDICQRGTSLTIQCQVDSQVTMMFWYRQQPGQSLTLIATANQGSEATYESGFVIDKFPISRPNLTFSTLTVSNMSPEDSSIYLCSGRDSLDEKLFFGSGTQLSVL.

The V gene is TRBV5-1, the J gene TRBJ2-6; TRBD1 matches 8 bases. The V gene end was trimmed by 4 bases and the J gene end by 0 bases; junction bases not matched to a gene: 15. Germline V gene data show CDR1 as SGHRS and CDR2 as YFSETQ. This CDR3 is built from 20 residues. CDR3 residues: CASSRWPSTGGGSGANVLTF. The CDR3 DNA reads TGCGCCAGCAGCAGATGGCCATCAACAGGGGGTGGCTCTGGGGCCAACGTCCTGACTTTC.

V and J are TRBV9 and TRBJ2-3; the D is unclear. The CDR3 loop spans 13 amino acids. V was pared by 0 bases and J by 5 bases, with 7 bases between. The germline gives CDR1 SGDLS, CDR2 YYNGEE. This chain's CDR3 is CASSVGQVDTQYF. The CDR3 region has the DNA TGTGCCAGCAGCGTAGGGCAAGTAGATACGCAGTATTTT.

This clone was observed once. The rearrangement links TRBV13 to TRBJ2-3; 11 nucleotides align to TRBD1. Losses at the gene ends were 5 bases for V and 2 bases for J; bases not matched to a gene: 3. The CDR3 runs 15 residues. The germline V gene encodes CDR1 PRHDT and CDR2 FYEKMQ (reference sequence). The CDR3 sequence is CASSPDRGLTDTQYF. The CDR3 nucleotides read TGTGCCAGCAGCCCGGACAGGGGGCTCACAGATACGCAGTATTTT.

The rearrangement uses TRBV18 and TRBJ1-1, with D maybe TRBD1 (5 bases). The CDR3 has 13 residues. Germline CDR1 KGHSH, CDR2 LQKENI. Trimming cost V 4 bases and J 5 bases, with 11 bases left between them. The CDR3 reads CASSRAGRTEAFF. CDR3 nucleotide sequence: TGTGCCAGCTCACGCGCAGGGAGGACTGAAGCTTTCTTT.